These 22 T cell receptor beta chains originate from one sample sequenced in a study of blood T cell repertoires in COVID-19. Using immunoSEQ multiplex PCR, the repertoire was profiled, and TCRdb retains in-frame clones only, with some absent. This table holds 100,000 to 150,000 clones, approximately 87% found once. Specimen: peripheral blood. These receptors originate from a man aged 65 to 79 with active COVID-19.

V is TRBV10-2 and J is TRBJ2-3; no firm D call. The germline V and J ends were trimmed by 6 bases and 4 bases, with 8 bases remaining between them. The CDR3 sequence is 12 residues long. Germline V gene data show CDR1 as WSHSY and CDR2 as SAAADI. Here the CDR3 DNA reads TGCGCCAGCAGCGTGTCCGCAGATACGCAGTATTTT. Protein sequence: CASSVSADTQYF.

This clone has only one observation. The J gene is TRBJ2-3, the V gene TRBV19, with a tentative D call TRBD2 (6 bases). Trimming shortened V by 5 bases and J by 6 bases, and 15 bases separated the two germline ends. This CDR3 is built from 14 residues. Germline CDR1 and CDR2: LNHDA and SQIVND (reference sequence). CDR3 sequence: CASSYGGIVDTQYF. The CDR3 DNA is TGTGCCAGTAGTTATGGCGGGATCGTGGATACGCAGTATTTT.

The chain combines TRBV19 with TRBJ2-1; TRBD2 matches at 7 bases. Germline V CDR1 and CDR2: LNHDA, SQIVND (reference sequence). V shed 5 bases, J shed 8 bases, and the junction held 6 bases outside the gene matches. This CDR3 contains 13 residues. The CDR3, as DNA: TGTGCCAGTAGTCCCGTAGCGGGCTATGAGCAGTTCTTC. This sequence encodes CASSPVAGYEQFF.

This rearrangement joins TRBV5-6 to TRBJ2-1, with 14 bases aligning to TRBD2. V shed 0 bases and J 6 bases; nucleotides not matched to a gene: 8. CDR3 size: 18 residues. The germline V gene encodes CDR1 SGHDT and CDR2 YYEEEE. For the CDR3, the DNA is TGTGCCAGCAGCTTGGCTCGACTAGCGGGAGGGTCGGGCAATGAGCAGTTCTTC. It is translated as CASSLARLAGGSGNEQFF.

J is TRBJ2-7 and V is TRBV11-2; TRBD2 might be the D (6 bases). The CDR3 is 15 residues long. The germline V gene has CDR1 SGHAT and CDR2 FQNNGV. Trimming took 1 base from V and 3 from J, leaving 13 bases between them. CDR3 in DNA: TGTGCCAGCAGCTTAGCGGGGGACCCAATCTACGAGCAGTACTTC. Protein product: CASSLAGDPIYEQYF.

The chain employs TRBV9 and TRBJ2-5, with 9 bases aligning to TRBD1. The CDR3 runs to 17 residues. V shed 2 bases and J 2 bases; nucleotides not matched to a gene: 10. Germline V lookup: CDR1 SGDLS, CDR2 YYNGEE. The chain's CDR3 is CASSVSPVTGGQETQYF. For the CDR3, the DNA is TGTGCCAGCAGCGTTTCTCCGGTGACAGGGGGTCAAGAGACCCAGTACTTC.

The chain recombines TRBV19 with TRBJ2-1; weak D call: TRBD1 (8 bases). V gave up 8 bases and J gave up 9 bases, with 20 bases separating them. Germline lookup yields CDR1 LNHDA and CDR2 SQIVND (reference sequence). CDR3 length: 14 amino acids. In DNA, the CDR3 is TGTGCCAGTGCATGGACAGGGAGGGATGGTGAGCAGTTCTTC. It codes for CASAWTGRDGEQFF.

This clone is a singleton in its sample. The V call is TRBV28, the J call TRBJ2-1; D is unclear. Per germline, CDR1 MDHEN and CDR2 SYDVKM. The CDR3 sequence is 12 residues long. Deletions cut 5 bases from V and 10 bases from J, with 12 bases between. The CDR3 protein is CASSAARNEQFF. The CDR3 DNA follows: TGTGCCAGCAGTGCGGCTAGAAACGAGCAGTTCTTC.

The CDR3 is CASSPRTGILGLAGDEDEQFF. In DNA, the CDR3 is TGTGCCAGCTCGCCGCGTACGGGTATACTTGGACTAGCGGGAGATGAGGATGAGCAGTTCTTC. The chain employs TRBV18 and TRBJ2-1; 13 positions agree with TRBD2. V trimming: 6 bases; J trimming: 8 bases; junction bases outside the gene matches: 25. Germline CDR1 is KGHSH and CDR2 is LQKENI. The CDR3 runs 21 residues.

The chain employs TRBV6-5 and TRBJ1-5; D is perhaps TRBD1 (5 bases). The CDR3 loop spans 15 amino acids. Trimming pared 5 bases from V and 11 bases from J, leaving 22 bases between. Germline-derived CDR1 and CDR2 are MNHEY and SVGAGI. The CDR3 protein is CASSKRDSQVGAQHF. The CDR3 bases are TGTGCCAGCAGTAAAAGAGACAGCCAAGTCGGAGCCCAGCATTTT.

The gene calls are TRBV9 and TRBJ2-5; a possible D gene is TRBD2 (6 bases). Germline CDR1 is SGDLS and CDR2 is YYNGEE. With 4 bases removed from V and 5 bases from J, the gap between germline ends came to 15 bases. The CDR3 runs to 14 residues. The CDR3 region is CASSPLGRTETQYF. CDR3 coding DNA: TGTGCCAGCAGCCCCCTTGGGAGGACGGAGACCCAGTACTTC.

Within the sample, this clone is medium-sized. The rearrangement joins TRBV5-5 to TRBJ2-2; 7 bases are a match to TRBD1. Unmatched junction bases numbered 9, after V lost 0 bases and J lost 7 bases. Germline assignment: CDR1 SGHKS and CDR2 YYEKEE (reference sequence). The CDR3 loop spans 16 amino acids. The chain's CDR3 is CASSLAAGGYDGELFF. For the CDR3, the DNA is TGTGCCAGCAGCTTGGCCGCAGGGGGATATGACGGGGAGCTGTTTTTT. The full variable domain, in which reference TRBV5-5 and TRBJ2-2 provide the parts outside the CDR3, is DAGVTQSPTHLIKTRGQQVTLRCSPISGHKSVSWYQQVLGQGPQFIFQYYEKEERGRGNFPDRFSARQFPNYSSELNVNALLLGDSALYLCASSLAAGGYDGELFFGEGSRLTVL.

The J gene is TRBJ2-1, the V gene TRBV5-1; the match to TRBD2 covers 11 bases. Looked up from germline, CDR1 is SGHRS and CDR2 is YFSETQ. The CDR3 length is 16 residues. Trimming at V came to 0 bases and at J to 6 bases, leaving 5 bases not matched to a gene. DNA of the CDR3: TGCGCCAGCAGCTTGGCCTTAGCGGGAGGGCGCAATGAGCAGTTCTTC. This sequence encodes CASSLALAGGRNEQFF.

The CDR3 region has the DNA TGTGCCAGCAGCCCCCGCGGATCACGTATTGAGCAGTTCTTC. It is translated as CASSPRGSRIEQFF. V gene TRBV3-1 (or the pseudogene TRBV3-2) combines with J gene TRBJ2-1; no clear D gene. Looked up from germline, CDR1 is LGHDT and CDR2 is YNNKEL (reference sequence). The CDR3 has 14 residues. V was pared by 4 bases and J by 9 bases, with 16 bases between.

CDR3 nucleotide sequence: TGTGCCAGCAGGGGAACTAGCGGGAGAGGGACGGGTGAGCAGTTCTTC. Translating it yields CASRGTSGRGTGEQFF. V gene TRBV2 combines with J gene TRBJ2-1; 11 bases align to TRBD2. V trimming: 6 bases; J trimming: 9 bases; junction bases outside the gene matches: 13. The CDR3 loop spans 16 amino acids. Germline V gives CDR1 SNHLY, CDR2 FYNNEI.

The rearrangement joins TRBV5-1 to TRBJ1-2; no clear D gene. V was shortened by 0 bases and J by 2 bases, with 8 bases between the two germline ends. The CDR3 totals 14 residues. Per the germline V gene, CDR1 is SGHRS and CDR2 is YFSETQ. CDR3 sequence reads: CASSLDAGNYGYTF. The DNA of the CDR3 is TGCGCCAGCAGCTTGGATGCGGGGAACTATGGCTACACCTTC.

The chain carries TRBV5-6 and TRBJ2-7; 8 nucleotides line up with TRBD1. With V trimmed by 4 bases and J by 3 bases, 6 bases remained unmatched. This CDR3 is 14 amino acids long. From germline, CDR1 is SGHDT and CDR2 YYEEEE. The CDR3 sequence: CASSPDRGGYEQYF. For the CDR3, the DNA is TGTGCCAGCAGCCCCGACAGGGGTGGCTACGAGCAGTACTTC.

The chain couples TRBV28 to TRBJ2-1, with D possibly TRBD2 on 5 matching bases. This CDR3 has 15 residues. V was trimmed by 3 bases and J by 8 bases, leaving 17 bases between them. Germline V lookup: CDR1 MDHEN, CDR2 SYDVKM. In nucleotides, the CDR3 is TGTGCCAGCAGTTTTTCTTCCGGACTGCTGGATGAGCAGTTCTTC. Its protein product is CASSFSSGLLDEQFF. The variable domain in full, completed from reference TRBV28 and TRBJ2-1, reads DVKVTQSSRYLVKRTGEKVFLECVQDMDHENMFWYRQDPGLGLRLIYFSYDVKMKEKGDIPEGYSVSREKKERFSLILESASTNQTSMYLCASSFSSGLLDEQFFGPGTRLTVL.

The chain combines TRBV2 with TRBJ1-1; D uncertain. Germline-derived CDR1 and CDR2 are SNHLY and FYNNEI. Between the trimmed V and J ends, which lost 3 bases and 4 bases, there was a span of 3 bases. CDR3 length equals 11 residues. The CDR3 DNA reads as TGTGCCAGCAGTGACCGCACTGAAGCTTTCTTT. It encodes CASSDRTEAFF.

The chain combines TRBV18 with TRBJ2-2; weak D call: TRBD1 (5 bases). Germline V gene data show CDR1 as KGHSH and CDR2 as LQKENI. V was pared by 3 bases and J by 5 bases, with 7 bases between. This CDR3 spans 13 amino acids. CDR3 sequence: CASSPQGTGELFF. The CDR3 nucleotides are TGTGCCAGCTCACCTCAGGGAACCGGGGAGCTGTTTTTT.

The chain joins TRBV7-9 to TRBJ2-1, with D perhaps matching TRBD1 (5 bases). This CDR3 has 16 amino acids. CDR1 and CDR2 from the germline V gene are SEHNR and FQNEAQ (reference sequence). Trimming pared 2 bases from V and 6 bases from J, leaving 17 bases between. CDR3 nucleotides: TGTGCCAGCAGCTTAACTGGTAGGTCAGGGCCCAATGAGCAGTTCTTC. It translates to CASSLTGRSGPNEQFF.

CDR3 sequence reads: CASSETGLTVEAFF. In DNA form, the CDR3 reads TGTGCCAGTAGTGAAACAGGGCTAACGGTTGAAGCTTTCTTT. The J gene is TRBJ1-1, the V gene TRBV19, with D possibly TRBD1 on 6 matching bases. Germline-derived CDR1 and CDR2 are LNHDA and SQIVND (reference sequence). CDR3 length: 14 residues. Trimming removed 5 bases from V and 7 bases from J, with 17 bases in between.